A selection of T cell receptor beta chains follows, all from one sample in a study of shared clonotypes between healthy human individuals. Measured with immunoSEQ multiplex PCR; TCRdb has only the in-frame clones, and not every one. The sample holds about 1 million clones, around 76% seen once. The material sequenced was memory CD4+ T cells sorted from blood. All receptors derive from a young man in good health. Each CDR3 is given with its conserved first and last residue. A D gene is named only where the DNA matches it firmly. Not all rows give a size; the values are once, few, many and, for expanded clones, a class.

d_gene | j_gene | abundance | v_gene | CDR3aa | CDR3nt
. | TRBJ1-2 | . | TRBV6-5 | CASSYRGGYTF | TGTGCCAGCAGTTACCGCGGCGGCTACACCTTC
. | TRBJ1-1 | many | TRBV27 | CASSLSYWQGNTEAFF | TGTGCCAGCAGTTTATCGTATTGGCAGGGGAACACTGAAGCTTTCTTT
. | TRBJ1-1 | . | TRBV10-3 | CAITKDGNTEAFF | TGTGCCATCACTAAAGACGGGAACACTGAAGCTTTCTTT
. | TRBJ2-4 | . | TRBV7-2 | CASSSGTPGWPYPKNIQYF | TGTGCCAGCAGCTCCGGAACCCCAGGGTGGCCCTATCCCAAAAACATTCAGTACTTC
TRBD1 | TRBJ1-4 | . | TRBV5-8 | CASSLTGQGTNEKLFF | TGTGCCAGCAGCTTGACCGGACAGGGGACTAATGAAAAACTGTTTTTT
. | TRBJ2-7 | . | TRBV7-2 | CASSQIGGAYEQYF | TGTGCCAGCAGCCAAATTGGGGGCGCCTACGAGCAGTACTTC
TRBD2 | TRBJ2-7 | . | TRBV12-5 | CASQTSGSYEQYF | TGTGCTAGCCAGACTAGCGGGAGTTACGAGCAGTACTTC
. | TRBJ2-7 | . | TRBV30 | CAWSTDSSYEQYF | TGTGCCTGGAGTACAGACAGCTCCTACGAGCAGTACTTC
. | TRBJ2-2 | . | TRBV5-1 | CASSLEATGTGELFF | TGCGCCAGCAGCTTGGAAGCGACCGGGACCGGGGAGCTGTTTTTT
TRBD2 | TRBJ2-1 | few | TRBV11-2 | CASSLGGSGSRNEQFF | TGTGCCAGCAGCTTAGGGGGTAGCGGGAGCCGGAATGAGCAGTTCTTC
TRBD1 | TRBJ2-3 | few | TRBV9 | CASSVLGQGQGLPSTDTQYF | TGTGCCAGCAGCGTCCTCGGACAGGGGCAAGGACTACCAAGCACAGATACGCAGTATTTT
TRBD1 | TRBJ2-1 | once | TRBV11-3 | CASSPGQGSYNEQFF | TGTGCCAGCAGCCCCGGACAGGGGTCCTACAATGAGCAGTTCTTC
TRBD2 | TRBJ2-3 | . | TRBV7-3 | CASRSPSGGRDTDTQYF | TGTGCCAGCAGATCTCCCTCGGGGGGACGGGACACAGATACGCAGTATTTT
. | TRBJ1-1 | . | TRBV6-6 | CASSYSRGGVRSEAFF | TGTGCCAGCAGTTACTCGCGCGGGGGGGTGCGCTCTGAAGCTTTCTTT
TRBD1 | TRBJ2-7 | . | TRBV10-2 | CASSESWDRVHEQYF | TGCGCCAGCAGTGAGTCGTGGGACAGGGTCCACGAGCAGTACTTC
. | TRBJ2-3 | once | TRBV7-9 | CASSSASTDTQYF | TGTGCCAGCAGCTCAGCTAGCACAGATACGCAGTATTTT
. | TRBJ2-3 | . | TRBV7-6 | CASSLWSHTDTQYF | TGTGCCAGCAGCTTATGGTCCCACACAGATACGCAGTATTTT
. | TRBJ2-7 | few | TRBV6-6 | CASSSRGPSWEQYF | TGTGCCAGCAGCTCAAGGGGACCATCCTGGGAGCAGTACTTC
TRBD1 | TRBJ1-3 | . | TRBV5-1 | CASSGETGGSSGNTIYF | TGCGCCAGCAGCGGCGAGACAGGGGGCAGCTCTGGAAACACCATATATTTT
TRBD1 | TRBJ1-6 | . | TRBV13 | CASSSGQGASSPLHF | TGTGCCAGCAGCTCGGGACAGGGGGCGAGTTCACCCCTCCACTTT
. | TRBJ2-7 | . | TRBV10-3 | CAIGVLTGSEQYF | TGTGCCATAGGGGTACTAACAGGTTCCGAGCAGTACTTC
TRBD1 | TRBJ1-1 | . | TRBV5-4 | CASSLAQGLGAEAFF | TGTGCCAGCAGCTTGGCACAGGGGCTGGGAGCTGAAGCTTTCTTT
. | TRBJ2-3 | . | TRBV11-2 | CASSRILRTDTQYF | TGTGCCAGCAGCAGAATCCTACGCACAGATACGCAGTATTTT
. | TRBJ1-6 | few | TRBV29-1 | CSVEQQGGDSPLHF | TGCAGCGTTGAACAGCAGGGAGGGGATTCACCCCTCCACTTT
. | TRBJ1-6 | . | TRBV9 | CASSRRSTGDSPLHF | TGTGCCAGCAGCCGCAGATCGACTGGGGATTCACCCCTCCACTTT